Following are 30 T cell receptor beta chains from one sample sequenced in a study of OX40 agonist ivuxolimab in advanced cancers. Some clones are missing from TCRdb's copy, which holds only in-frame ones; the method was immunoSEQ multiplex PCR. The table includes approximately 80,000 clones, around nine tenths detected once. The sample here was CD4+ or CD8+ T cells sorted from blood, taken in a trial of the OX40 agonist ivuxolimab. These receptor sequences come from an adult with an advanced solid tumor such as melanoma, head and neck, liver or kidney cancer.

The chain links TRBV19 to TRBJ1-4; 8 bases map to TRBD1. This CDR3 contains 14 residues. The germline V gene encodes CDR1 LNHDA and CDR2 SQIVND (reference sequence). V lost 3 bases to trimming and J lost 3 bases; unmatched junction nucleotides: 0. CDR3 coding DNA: TGTGCCAGTAGTATGGGACAGGCTAATGAAAAACTGTTTTTT. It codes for CASSMGQANEKLFF.

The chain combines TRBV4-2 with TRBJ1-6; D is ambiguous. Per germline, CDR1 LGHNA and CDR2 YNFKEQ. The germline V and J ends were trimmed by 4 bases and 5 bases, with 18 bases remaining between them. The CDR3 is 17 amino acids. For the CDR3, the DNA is TGTGCCAGCAGCCCAACCTCATTGACGGGGAATAATTCACCCCTCCACTTT. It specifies CASSPTSLTGNNSPLHF.

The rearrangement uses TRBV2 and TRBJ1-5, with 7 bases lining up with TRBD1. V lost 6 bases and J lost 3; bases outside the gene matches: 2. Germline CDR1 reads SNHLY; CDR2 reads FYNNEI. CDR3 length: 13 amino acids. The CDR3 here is CASRQGLNQPQHF. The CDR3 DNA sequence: TGTGCCAGCAGACAGGGGCTCAATCAGCCCCAGCATTTT.

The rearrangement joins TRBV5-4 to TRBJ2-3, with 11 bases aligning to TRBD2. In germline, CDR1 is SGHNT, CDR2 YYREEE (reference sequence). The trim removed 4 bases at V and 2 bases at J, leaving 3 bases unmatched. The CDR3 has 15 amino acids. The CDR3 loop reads CASSVSGRATDTQYF. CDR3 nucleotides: TGTGCCAGCAGCGTTAGCGGGAGGGCCACAGATACGCAGTATTTT.

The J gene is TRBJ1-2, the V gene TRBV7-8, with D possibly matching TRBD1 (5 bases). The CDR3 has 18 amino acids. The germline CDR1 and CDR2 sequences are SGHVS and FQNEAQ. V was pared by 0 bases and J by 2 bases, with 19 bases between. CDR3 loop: CASSLAGEAPLLNYGYTF. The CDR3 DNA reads TGTGCCAGCAGCTTAGCGGGGGAAGCACCTCTTTTAAACTATGGCTACACCTTC.

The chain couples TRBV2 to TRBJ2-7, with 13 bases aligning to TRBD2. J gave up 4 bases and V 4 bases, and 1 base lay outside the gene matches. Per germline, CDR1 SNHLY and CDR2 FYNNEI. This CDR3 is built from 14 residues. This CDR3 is CASSGLAGGYEQYF. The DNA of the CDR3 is TGTGCCAGCAGTGGACTAGCGGGGGGATACGAGCAGTACTTC.

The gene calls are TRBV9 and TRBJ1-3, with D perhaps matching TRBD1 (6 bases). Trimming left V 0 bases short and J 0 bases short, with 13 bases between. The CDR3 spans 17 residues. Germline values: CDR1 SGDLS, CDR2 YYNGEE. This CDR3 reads CASSVEGRGRSGNTIYF. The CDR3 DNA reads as TGTGCCAGCAGCGTAGAAGGCAGGGGTCGCTCTGGAAACACCATATATTTT.

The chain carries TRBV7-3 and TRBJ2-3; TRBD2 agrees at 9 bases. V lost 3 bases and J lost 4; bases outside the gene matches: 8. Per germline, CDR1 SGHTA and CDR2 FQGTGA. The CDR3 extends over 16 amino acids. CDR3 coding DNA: TGTGCCAGCAGCTTGGCTAGCGGGATTATTTCAGATACGCAGTATTTT. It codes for CASSLASGIISDTQYF.

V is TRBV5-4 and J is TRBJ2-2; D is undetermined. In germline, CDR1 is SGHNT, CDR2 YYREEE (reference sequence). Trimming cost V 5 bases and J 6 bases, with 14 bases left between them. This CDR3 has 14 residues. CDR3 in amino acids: CASSLKGIAGELFF. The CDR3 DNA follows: TGTGCCAGCAGTCTTAAAGGGATTGCCGGGGAGCTGTTTTTT.

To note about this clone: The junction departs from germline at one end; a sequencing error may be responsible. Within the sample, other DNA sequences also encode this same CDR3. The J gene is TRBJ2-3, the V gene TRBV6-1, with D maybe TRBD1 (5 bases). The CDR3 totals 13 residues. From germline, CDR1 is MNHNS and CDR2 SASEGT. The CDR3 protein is CASRRTGTDTQYF. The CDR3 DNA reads TGTGCCAGCAGGAGAACAGGCACGGATACGCAGTATTTT.

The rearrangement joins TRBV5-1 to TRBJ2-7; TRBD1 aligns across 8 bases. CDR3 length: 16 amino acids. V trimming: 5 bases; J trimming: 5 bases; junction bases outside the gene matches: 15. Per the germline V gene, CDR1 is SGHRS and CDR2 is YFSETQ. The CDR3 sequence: CASSSPLGTGWDEQYF. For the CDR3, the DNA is TGCGCCAGCAGTTCCCCCCTTGGGACAGGCTGGGACGAGCAGTACTTC.

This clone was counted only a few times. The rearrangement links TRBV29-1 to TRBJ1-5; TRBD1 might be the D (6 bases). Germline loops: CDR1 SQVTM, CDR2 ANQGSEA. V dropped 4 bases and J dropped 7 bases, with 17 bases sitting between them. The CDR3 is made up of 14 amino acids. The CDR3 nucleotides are TGCAGCGTTGGATTGGGGGCTGGAGGACAGCCCCAGCATTTT. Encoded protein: CSVGLGAGGQPQHF.

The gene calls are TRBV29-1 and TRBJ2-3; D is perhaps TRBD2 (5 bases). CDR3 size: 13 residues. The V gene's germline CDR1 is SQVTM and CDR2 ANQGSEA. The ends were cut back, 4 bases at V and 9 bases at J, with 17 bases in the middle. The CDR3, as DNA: TGCAGCGTTGGTTTGGGAGAACTCGGCACGCAGTATTTT. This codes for CSVGLGELGTQYF.

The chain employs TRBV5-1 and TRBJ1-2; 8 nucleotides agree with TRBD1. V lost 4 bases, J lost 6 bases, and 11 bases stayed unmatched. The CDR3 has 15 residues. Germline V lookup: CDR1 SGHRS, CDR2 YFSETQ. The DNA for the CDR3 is TGCGCCAGCAGCGAGCGGACAGGGCGAGTACATGGCTACACCTTC. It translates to CASSERTGRVHGYTF.

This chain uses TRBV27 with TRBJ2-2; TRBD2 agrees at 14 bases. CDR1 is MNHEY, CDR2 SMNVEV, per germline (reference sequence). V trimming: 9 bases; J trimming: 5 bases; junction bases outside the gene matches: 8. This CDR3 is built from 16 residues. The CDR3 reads CASRLAGGPRTGELFF. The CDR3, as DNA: TGTGCCAGTCGACTAGCGGGAGGGCCTCGGACCGGGGAGCTGTTTTTT.

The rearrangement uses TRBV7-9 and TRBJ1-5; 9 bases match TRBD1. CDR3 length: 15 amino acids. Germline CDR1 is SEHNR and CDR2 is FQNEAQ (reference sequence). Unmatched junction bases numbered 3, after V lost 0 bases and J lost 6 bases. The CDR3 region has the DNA TGTGCCAGCAGCTTAGCTGGACAGGGGATTCAGCCCCAGCATTTT. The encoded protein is CASSLAGQGIQPQHF.

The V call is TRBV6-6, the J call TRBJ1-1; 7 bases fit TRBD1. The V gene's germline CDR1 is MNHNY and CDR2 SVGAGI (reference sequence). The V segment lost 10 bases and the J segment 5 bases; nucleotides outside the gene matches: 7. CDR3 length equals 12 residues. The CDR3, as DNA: TGTGCCATTGGCAGGGGGAGGACTGAAGCTTTCTTT. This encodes CAIGRGRTEAFF.

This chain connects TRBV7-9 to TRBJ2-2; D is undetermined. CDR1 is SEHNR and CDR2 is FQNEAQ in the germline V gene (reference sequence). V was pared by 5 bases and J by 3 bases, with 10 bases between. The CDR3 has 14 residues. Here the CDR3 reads CASSESTHTGELFF. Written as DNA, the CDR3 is TGTGCCAGCAGCGAAAGTACCCACACCGGGGAGCTGTTTTTT.

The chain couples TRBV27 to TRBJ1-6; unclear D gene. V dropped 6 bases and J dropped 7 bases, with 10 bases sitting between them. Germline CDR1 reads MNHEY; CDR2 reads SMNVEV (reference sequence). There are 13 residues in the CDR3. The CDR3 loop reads CASSPIVNSPLHF. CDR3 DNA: TGTGCCAGCAGCCCCATCGTGAATTCACCCCTCCACTTT.

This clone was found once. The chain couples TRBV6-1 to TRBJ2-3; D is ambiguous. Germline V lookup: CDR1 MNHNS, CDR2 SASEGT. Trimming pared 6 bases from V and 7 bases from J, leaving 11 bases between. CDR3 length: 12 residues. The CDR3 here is CASRNNGNTQYF. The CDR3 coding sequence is TGTGCCAGCAGAAACAACGGAAATACGCAGTATTTT.

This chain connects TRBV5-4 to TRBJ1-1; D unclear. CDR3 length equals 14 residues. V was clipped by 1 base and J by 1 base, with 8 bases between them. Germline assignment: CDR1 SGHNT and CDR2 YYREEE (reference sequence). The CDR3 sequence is CASSLRAGNTEAFF. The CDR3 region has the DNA TGTGCCAGCAGCTTGAGGGCAGGGAACACTGAAGCTTTCTTT.

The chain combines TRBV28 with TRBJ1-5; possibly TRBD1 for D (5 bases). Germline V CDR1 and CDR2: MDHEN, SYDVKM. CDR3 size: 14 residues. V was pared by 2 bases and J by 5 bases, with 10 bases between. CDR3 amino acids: CASSLQAGHQPQHF. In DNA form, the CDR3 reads TGTGCCAGCAGTTTACAGGCGGGGCATCAGCCCCAGCATTTT.

Here the CDR3 DNA reads TGTGCCAGCAGCTTACGGGACGAGCAGTACTTC. As protein: CASSLRDEQYF. This chain connects TRBV11-2 to TRBJ2-7; no firm D call. Germline lookup yields CDR1 SGHAT and CDR2 FQNNGV. Trimming shortened V by 2 bases and J by 5 bases, and 4 bases separated the two germline ends. The CDR3 is 11 residues long. Supplemented by reference TRBV11-2 and TRBJ2-7, the full variable domain reads EAGVAQSPRYKIIEKRQSVAFWCNPISGHATLYWYQQILGQGPKLLIQFQNNGVVDDSQLPKDRFSAERLKGVDSTLKIQPAKLEDSAVYLCASSLRDEQYFGPGTRLTVT.

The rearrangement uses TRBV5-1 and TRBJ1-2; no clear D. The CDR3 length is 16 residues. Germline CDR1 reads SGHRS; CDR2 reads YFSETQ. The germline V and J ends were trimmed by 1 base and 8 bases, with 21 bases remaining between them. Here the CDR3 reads CASSLKDGPPAGGYTF. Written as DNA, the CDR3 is TGCGCCAGCAGCTTGAAGGACGGACCTCCAGCCGGGGGCTACACCTTC.

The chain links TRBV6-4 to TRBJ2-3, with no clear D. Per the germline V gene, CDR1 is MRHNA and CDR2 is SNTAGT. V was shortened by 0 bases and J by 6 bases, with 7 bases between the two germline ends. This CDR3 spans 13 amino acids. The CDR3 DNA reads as TGTGCCAGCAGTGACTCTTCCCTGGATACGCAGTATTTT. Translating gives CASSDSSLDTQYF.

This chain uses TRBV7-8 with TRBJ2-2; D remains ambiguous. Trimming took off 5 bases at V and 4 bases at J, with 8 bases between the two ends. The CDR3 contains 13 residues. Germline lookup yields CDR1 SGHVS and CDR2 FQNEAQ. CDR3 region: CASSHSVTGELFF. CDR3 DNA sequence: TGTGCCAGCAGCCATAGTGTCACCGGGGAGCTGTTTTTT.

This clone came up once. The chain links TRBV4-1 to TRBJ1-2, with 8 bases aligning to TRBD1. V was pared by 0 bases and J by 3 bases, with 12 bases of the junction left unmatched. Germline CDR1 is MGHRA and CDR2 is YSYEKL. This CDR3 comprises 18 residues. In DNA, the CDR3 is TGCGCCAGCAGCCAAGAAAGAGGTGTGGGACAGGCGCACTATGGCTACACCTTC. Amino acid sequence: CASSQERGVGQAHYGYTF.

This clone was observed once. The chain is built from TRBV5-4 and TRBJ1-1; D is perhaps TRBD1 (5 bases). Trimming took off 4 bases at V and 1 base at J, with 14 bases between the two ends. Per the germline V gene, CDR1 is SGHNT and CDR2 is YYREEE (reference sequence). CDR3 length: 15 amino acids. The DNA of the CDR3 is TGTGCCAGCAGCCTTCCCTTGGGGGGGAACACTGAAGCTTTCTTT. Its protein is CASSLPLGGNTEAFF.

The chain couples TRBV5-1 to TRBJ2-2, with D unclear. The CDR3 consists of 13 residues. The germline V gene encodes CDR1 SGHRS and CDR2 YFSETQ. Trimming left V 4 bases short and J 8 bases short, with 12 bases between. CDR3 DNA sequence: TGCGCCAGCAGCACCCGTCTGGGTGGGGAGCTGTTTTTT. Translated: CASSTRLGGELFF.

Here the CDR3 DNA reads TGTGCCAGTAGTATAGTTGGAGGGGGCATCAGCTCCTACGAGCAGTACTTC. Amino acid sequence: CASSIVGGGISSYEQYF. The chain joins TRBV19 to TRBJ2-7; a weak D match, TRBD1 (7 bases). V shed 1 base and J shed 0 bases, with 16 bases lying between them. The CDR3 is made up of 17 amino acids. The germline CDR1 and CDR2 sequences are LNHDA and SQIVND (reference sequence).